This T cell receptor beta chain was found in a study of cytotoxic CD8 clonotypes in ibrutinib-treated CLL. Findings and limits, study-wide: A difference in sampling times existed between sustained-remission and progressing patients.

Comment on this clone: What it binds is not known.

The trim removed 2 bases at V and 10 bases at J, leaving 9 bases unmatched. This CDR3 is 16 amino acids long. Per germline, CDR1 ENHRY and CDR2 SYGVKD. Only in-frame clones appear in the TCRdb table, and some are missing; sequencing was by immunoSEQ multiplex PCR. The data hold 250,000 to 350,000 clones, with roughly four fifths observed a single time. The source is a human donor with chronic lymphocytic leukemia. The chain recombines TRBV10-3 with TRBJ1-6; 9 bases align to TRBD1. The source was PBMCs, collected at disease progression, from a patient treated with ibrutinib. The CDR3 region is CAISEAGQGLRSPLHF. The CDR3 coding sequence is TGTGCCATCAGTGAGGCCGGACAGGGGCTACGATCACCCCTCCACTTT.